This T cell receptor beta chain derives from a study of blood T cell repertoires in COVID-19. Overall study context: Samples representing acute and convalescent COVID-19 were sourced from the United States, Italy and Spain. T cells, B-cell-depleted T cells, or PBMCs supplied cDNA or gDNA.

V was trimmed by 4 bases and J by 5 bases, leaving 9 bases between them. The CDR3 has 14 amino acids. CDR1 is SNHLY, CDR2 FYNNEI, per germline. Original methodology: Estimates of nucleated cell counts were drawn from the amplification of reference gene primers. Produced via immunoSEQ multiplex PCR; TCRdb's table is partial and in-frame only. The D gene and trimming were derived from the DNA, and the V and J assignments and clone size from that table. There are some 130,000 clones in the sample; over 80% occur only once, and 2% to 3% lies in the top ten. This clone was observed at least ten times. The sequenced sample was peripheral blood. The rearrangement links TRBV2 to TRBJ1-6, with D unclear. The TCR was taken from a man in his forties or fifties with active COVID-19. CDR3 coding DNA: TGTGCCAGCAGTGGTGAGAGGGATAATTCACCCCTCCACTTT. Protein product: CASSGERDNSPLHF.